This record concerns one T cell receptor (beta chain) sequence. CDR1 is MNHEY, CDR2 SVGAGI, per germline. Trimming took 8 bases from V and 4 from J, leaving 16 bases between them. This CDR3 has 14 amino acids. Measured with immunoSEQ multiplex PCR; TCRdb has only the in-frame clones, and not every one. Of 95,000 to 110,000 clones listed, over 90% are singletons. This entry belongs to a study of T cell responses to AZD1222 COVID-19 vaccine. The gene calls are TRBV6-5 and TRBJ2-3, with D perhaps matching TRBD1 (6 bases). The source is an adult in good health. The sample in question was peripheral blood, obtained on day 0 of AZD1222 vaccination. The CDR3 region is CASRPGAEADTQYF. CDR3 coding DNA: TGTGCCAGCCGCCCAGGGGCGGAGGCAGATACGCAGTATTTT.